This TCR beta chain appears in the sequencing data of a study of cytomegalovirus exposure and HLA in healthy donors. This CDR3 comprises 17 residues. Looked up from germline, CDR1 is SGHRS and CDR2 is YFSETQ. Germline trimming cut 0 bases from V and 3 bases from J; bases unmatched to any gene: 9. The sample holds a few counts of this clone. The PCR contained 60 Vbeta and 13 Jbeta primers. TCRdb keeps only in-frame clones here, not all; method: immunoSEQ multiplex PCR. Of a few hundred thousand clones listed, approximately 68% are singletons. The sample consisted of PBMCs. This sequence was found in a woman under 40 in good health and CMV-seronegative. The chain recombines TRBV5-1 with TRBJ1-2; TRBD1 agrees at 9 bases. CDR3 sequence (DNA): TGCGCCAGCAGCTTGGGGGGACAGGGAATACTAGACTATGGCTACACCTTC. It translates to CASSLGGQGILDYGYTF. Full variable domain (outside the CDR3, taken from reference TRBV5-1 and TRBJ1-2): KAGVTQTPRYLIKTRGQQVTLSCSPISGHRSVSWYQQTPGQGLQFLFEYFSETQRNKGNFPGRFSGRQFSNSRSEMNVSTLELGDSALYLCASSLGGQGILDYGYTFGSGTRLTVV.